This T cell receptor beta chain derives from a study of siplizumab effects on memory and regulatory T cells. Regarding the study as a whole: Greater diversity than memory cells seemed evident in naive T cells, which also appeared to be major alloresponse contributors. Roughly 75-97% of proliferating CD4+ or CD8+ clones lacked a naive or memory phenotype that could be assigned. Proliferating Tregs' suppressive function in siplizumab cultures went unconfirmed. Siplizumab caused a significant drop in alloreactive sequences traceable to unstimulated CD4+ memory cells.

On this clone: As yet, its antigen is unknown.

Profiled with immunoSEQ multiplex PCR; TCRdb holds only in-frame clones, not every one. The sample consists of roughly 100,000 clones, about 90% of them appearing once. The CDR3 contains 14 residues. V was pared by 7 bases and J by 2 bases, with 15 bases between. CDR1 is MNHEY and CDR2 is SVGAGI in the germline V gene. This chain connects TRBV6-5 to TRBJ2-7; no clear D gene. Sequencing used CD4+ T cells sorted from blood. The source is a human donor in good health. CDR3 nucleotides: TGTGCCAGCACTCCCAACCGGCGGACCTACGAGCAGTACTTC. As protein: CASTPNRRTYEQYF.